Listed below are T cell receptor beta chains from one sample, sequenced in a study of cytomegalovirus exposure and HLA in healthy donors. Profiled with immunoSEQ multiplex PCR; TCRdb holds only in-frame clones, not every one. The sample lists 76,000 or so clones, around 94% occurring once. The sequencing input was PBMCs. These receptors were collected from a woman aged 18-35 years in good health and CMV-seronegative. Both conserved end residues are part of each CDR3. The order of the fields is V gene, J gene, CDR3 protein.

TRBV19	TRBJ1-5	CASSPDRISSNQPQHF
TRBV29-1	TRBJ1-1	CSVNYGGTGGSSAFF
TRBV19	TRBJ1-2	CALAGGHGYTF
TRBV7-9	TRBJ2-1	CASSLDYYNEQFF
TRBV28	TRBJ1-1	CASRSGTLNTEAFF
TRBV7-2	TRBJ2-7	CASSLYWQAHEQYF
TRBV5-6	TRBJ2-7	CASSLESAYEQYF
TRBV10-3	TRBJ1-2	CAISVASGTGITGEGYTF
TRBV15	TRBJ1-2	CATSRDRGISYGYTF
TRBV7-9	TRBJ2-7	CASSPDRGDEQYF
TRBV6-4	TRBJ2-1	CASSEDAAGGHYEQFF
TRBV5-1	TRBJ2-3	CASRRGPDTQYF
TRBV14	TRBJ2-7	CASSQGISYRDRGIYEQYF
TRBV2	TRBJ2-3	CASGKGPGTSEGPDTQYF
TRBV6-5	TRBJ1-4	CASSSQTGKGNEKLFF
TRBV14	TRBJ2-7	CASSQDFPYEQYF
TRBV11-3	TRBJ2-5	CASSPPGGGTQETQYF
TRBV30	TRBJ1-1	CAWSVPRTAIVNTEAFF
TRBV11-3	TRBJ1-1	CASSLVPTRAEAFF
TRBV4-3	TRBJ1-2	CASSPSRQWASYGYTF
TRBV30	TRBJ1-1	CAWSRGVTNTEAFF